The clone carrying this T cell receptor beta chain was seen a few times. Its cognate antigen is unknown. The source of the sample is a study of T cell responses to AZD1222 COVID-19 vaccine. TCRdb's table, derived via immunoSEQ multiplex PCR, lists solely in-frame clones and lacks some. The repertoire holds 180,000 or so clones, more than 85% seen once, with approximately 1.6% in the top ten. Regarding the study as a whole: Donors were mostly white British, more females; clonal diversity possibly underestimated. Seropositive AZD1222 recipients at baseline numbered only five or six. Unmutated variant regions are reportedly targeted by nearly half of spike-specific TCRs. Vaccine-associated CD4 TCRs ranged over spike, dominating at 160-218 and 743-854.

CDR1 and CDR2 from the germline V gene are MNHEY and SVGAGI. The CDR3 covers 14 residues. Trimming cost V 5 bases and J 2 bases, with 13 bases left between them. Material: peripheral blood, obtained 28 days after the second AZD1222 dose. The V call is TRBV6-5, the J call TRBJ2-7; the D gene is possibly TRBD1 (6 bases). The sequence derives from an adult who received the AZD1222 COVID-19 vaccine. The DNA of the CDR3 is TGTGCCAGCAGTCTGGGGGCAGGGGCCTACGAGCAGTACTTC. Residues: CASSLGAGAYEQYF.